This TCR beta chain comes out of a study of T cells in Graves' hyperthyroidism and ophthalmopathy. Study-wide results and caveats: Ophthalmopathy got predicted by the model a median 6.5 months before its onset.

Authors of the study amplified TCR beta CDR3 regions from RNA transcripts. Carried out on the TCR CDR3, a first-round RT-PCR used the HTBI primer set. TCRdb recomputed calls from the multiplex PCR reads with MiXCR, one row per CDR3 protein. This sample has hundreds of thousands of distinct CDR3 sequences; around 16% occur once, and the top ten carry roughly 8%. This clonotype was counted ten times or more. Its target is unknown. Absent ophthalmopathy progression within 18 months defined stable Graves' hyperthyroidism. Each patient was aged 18 to 65 and had newly diagnosed hyperthyroidism of under 2 months' duration. Fresh peripheral blood, 7.5 to 10 ml of it, supplied the PBMCs. Trimming removed 0 bases at V and 11 bases at J, with 6 bases between. The CDR3 extends over 11 amino acids. From germline, CDR1 is LGHDT and CDR2 YNNKEL (reference sequence).

The sample taken for sequencing was blood. This clonotype originated in a woman aged 18-30 years with Graves' hyperthyroidism. V is TRBV3-1 and J is TRBJ2-3, with a weak D call TRBD2 (6 bases). The CDR3 sequence: CASSQEGGQYF. The CDR3 region has the DNA TGTGCCAGCAGCCAAGAGGGGGGGCAGTATTTT.